The rows below give T cell receptor beta chains drawn from one sample of a study of cytomegalovirus exposure and HLA in healthy donors. This table comes from immunoSEQ multiplex PCR, and its TCRdb copy is limited to in-frame clones, with some not included. Recorded for this sample: 95,000 to 150,000 clones. Sequenced material: PBMCs. The receptor source for this set is a man aged 35-49 years in good health and CMV-seronegative. The CDR3 runs from the conserved cysteine through the conserved F or W. D genes are given only for firm matches.

d_gene: -; j_gene: TRBJ2-5; v_gene: TRBV13; CDR3nt: TGTGCCAGCAGCCGGGAAGAGACCCAGTACTTC; CDR3aa: CASSREETQYF
d_gene: TRBD2; j_gene: TRBJ2-7; v_gene: TRBV7-8; CDR3nt: TGTGCCAGCAGCTTAGATCCAGGGACTACCTACGAGCAGTACTTC; CDR3aa: CASSLDPGTTYEQYF
d_gene: -; j_gene: TRBJ1-2; v_gene: TRBV11-2; CDR3nt: TGTGCCAGCAGCCCCGTGAGAGGGCATGGCTACACCTTC; CDR3aa: CASSPVRGHGYTF
d_gene: -; j_gene: TRBJ2-5; v_gene: TRBV10-3; CDR3nt: TGTGCCATCAGTAGGACAGACTTCCAAGAGACCCAGTACTTC; CDR3aa: CAISRTDFQETQYF
d_gene: -; j_gene: TRBJ1-5; v_gene: TRBV28; CDR3nt: TGTGCCAGCAGTTTCAGGGGCTACTATAGCAATCAGCCCCAGCATTTT; CDR3aa: CASSFRGYYSNQPQHF
d_gene: TRBD1; j_gene: TRBJ1-1; v_gene: TRBV11-1; CDR3nt: TGTGCCAGCAGCGCGGACAGGGGGCCGTCGGCTTTCTTT; CDR3aa: CASSADRGPSAFF
d_gene: -; j_gene: TRBJ1-5; v_gene: TRBV7-6; CDR3nt: TGTGCCAGCAGCTTAGGTTCTGCAGGGAGGGATCAGCCCCAGCATTTT; CDR3aa: CASSLGSAGRDQPQHF
d_gene: TRBD1; j_gene: TRBJ2-7; v_gene: TRBV4-1; CDR3nt: TGCGCCAGCAGCCCAGCCCGGGACAGATCCTACGAGCAGTACTTC; CDR3aa: CASSPARDRSYEQYF
d_gene: TRBD2; j_gene: TRBJ2-3; v_gene: TRBV5-6; CDR3nt: TGTGCCAGCAGCTTGGATGTTCGGGCGGGAGGCAACACAGATACGCAGTATTTT; CDR3aa: CASSLDVRAGGNTDTQYF
d_gene: -; j_gene: TRBJ1-5; v_gene: TRBV13; CDR3nt: TGTGCCAGCAGCTTAGGCGGCAGGGGTGGCAATCAGCCCCAGCATTTT; CDR3aa: CASSLGGRGGNQPQHF
d_gene: -; j_gene: TRBJ1-4; v_gene: TRBV7-2; CDR3nt: TGTGCCAGCAGCTTAATCGGAGCAACCCCAACTAATGAAAAACTGTTTTTT; CDR3aa: CASSLIGATPTNEKLFF
d_gene: -; j_gene: TRBJ1-1; v_gene: TRBV9; CDR3nt: TGTGCCAGCAGCGGGCTCCTCAACACTGAAGCTTTCTTT; CDR3aa: CASSGLLNTEAFF
d_gene: TRBD2; j_gene: TRBJ2-3; v_gene: TRBV19; CDR3nt: TGTGCCAGTAGTACGGGGACTAGCGGGAGGGTAACAGATACGCAGTATTTT; CDR3aa: CASSTGTSGRVTDTQYF
d_gene: TRBD1; j_gene: TRBJ1-4; v_gene: TRBV19; CDR3nt: TGTGCCAGTAGTGCGGGACAGACTAATGAAAAACTGTTTTTT; CDR3aa: CASSAGQTNEKLFF
d_gene: -; j_gene: TRBJ2-6; v_gene: TRBV30; CDR3nt: TGTGCCTGGACCGTTGACAGTTTCTCTGGGGCCAACGTCCTGACTTTC; CDR3aa: CAWTVDSFSGANVLTF
d_gene: -; j_gene: TRBJ1-2; v_gene: TRBV6-6; CDR3nt: TGTGCCAGCAGTCCGGGGGGGAGAGGTGGCTACACCTTC; CDR3aa: CASSPGGRGGYTF
d_gene: -; j_gene: TRBJ1-1; v_gene: TRBV30; CDR3nt: TGTGCCTGGAGTCTCGCTAGTCCCACTGAAGCTTTCTTT; CDR3aa: CAWSLASPTEAFF
d_gene: -; j_gene: TRBJ2-5; v_gene: TRBV5-1; CDR3nt: TGCGCCAGCATAGGAATCGGGGAGACCCAGTACTTC; CDR3aa: CASIGIGETQYF
d_gene: TRBD1; j_gene: TRBJ2-7; v_gene: TRBV10-3; CDR3nt: TGTGCCATCAGTGAGGGACAGGGGGCGCCCTACGAGCAGTACTTC; CDR3aa: CAISEGQGAPYEQYF
d_gene: TRBD1; j_gene: TRBJ1-1; v_gene: TRBV11-3; CDR3nt: TGTGCCAGCAGCGTTTCGGGACAGGGGTACTTCGGTGAAGCTTTCTTT; CDR3aa: CASSVSGQGYFGEAFF
d_gene: TRBD2; j_gene: TRBJ2-7; v_gene: TRBV7-2; CDR3nt: TGTGCCAGCAGCGCCCTTCGCGGGAGGTGGGATGACGAGCAGTACTTC; CDR3aa: CASSALRGRWDDEQYF
d_gene: -; j_gene: TRBJ1-1; v_gene: TRBV6-6; CDR3nt: TGTGCCAGCACACGGGACACTGTGAACACTGAAGCTTTCTTT; CDR3aa: CASTRDTVNTEAFF
d_gene: -; j_gene: TRBJ1-2; v_gene: TRBV5-1; CDR3nt: TGCGCCAGCAGCTTGACCGGACAGTCTAACTATGGCTACACCTTC; CDR3aa: CASSLTGQSNYGYTF
d_gene: TRBD1; j_gene: TRBJ2-4; v_gene: TRBV6-1; CDR3nt: TGTGCCAGCAAAGGGGGCCTAGCCAAAAACATTCAGTACTTC; CDR3aa: CASKGGLAKNIQYF
d_gene: -; j_gene: TRBJ1-5; v_gene: TRBV30; CDR3nt: TGTGCCTGGAGTGGGACGGGAAATCAGCCCCAGCATTTT; CDR3aa: CAWSGTGNQPQHF
d_gene: TRBD2; j_gene: TRBJ2-1; v_gene: TRBV10-3; CDR3nt: TGTGCCATCAGTACGGGAGGAGTTGAGCAGTTCTTC; CDR3aa: CAISTGGVEQFF
d_gene: TRBD1; j_gene: TRBJ2-5; v_gene: TRBV30; CDR3nt: TGTGCCTGGAGTAGGACAGGGGCGATCCAAGAGACCCAGTACTTC; CDR3aa: CAWSRTGAIQETQYF
d_gene: TRBD1; j_gene: TRBJ2-7; v_gene: TRBV11-3; CDR3nt: TGTGCCAGCAGCTTACTCTCACTCCAGGGGGTGAGCTCCTACGAGCAGTACTTC; CDR3aa: CASSLLSLQGVSSYEQYF
d_gene: TRBD1; j_gene: TRBJ1-1; v_gene: TRBV28; CDR3nt: TGTGCCAGTTCAGGGGGCGCGAACACTGAAGCTTTCTTT; CDR3aa: CASSGGANTEAFF
d_gene: -; j_gene: TRBJ1-5; v_gene: TRBV18; CDR3nt: TGTGCCAGCTCCCCCAGGGTGGGAGGGGAGGATCAGCCCCAGCATTTT; CDR3aa: CASSPRVGGEDQPQHF
d_gene: -; j_gene: TRBJ2-1; v_gene: TRBV29-1; CDR3nt: TGCAGCGTTGAGGGGCACCCTATAATCAATGAGCAGTTCTTC; CDR3aa: CSVEGHPIINEQFF
d_gene: -; j_gene: TRBJ2-2; v_gene: TRBV11-3; CDR3nt: TGTGCCAGCAGTTCCCAGACGAACACCGGGGAGCTGTTTTTT; CDR3aa: CASSSQTNTGELFF
d_gene: TRBD2; j_gene: TRBJ2-2; v_gene: TRBV7-3; CDR3nt: TGTGCCAGCAGCTTCCGACTAGCGGGAGAAGGTTACGGGAACACCGGGGAGCTGTTTTTT; CDR3aa: CASSFRLAGEGYGNTGELFF
d_gene: TRBD1; j_gene: TRBJ2-5; v_gene: TRBV11-3; CDR3nt: TGTGCCAGCAGCCGCCGGACAGGGGGCGGCGAGACCCAGTACTTC; CDR3aa: CASSRRTGGGETQYF
d_gene: TRBD2; j_gene: TRBJ2-7; v_gene: TRBV6-5; CDR3nt: TGTGCCAGCAGGGGGGAGGGAGGGCTCTACGAGCAGTACTTC; CDR3aa: CASRGEGGLYEQYF
d_gene: TRBD2; j_gene: TRBJ2-7; v_gene: TRBV5-6; CDR3nt: TGTGCCAGCAGCTTGGCCACTAGCGGGCCCCGGGGGGACGAGCAGTACTTC; CDR3aa: CASSLATSGPRGDEQYF
d_gene: -; j_gene: TRBJ2-5; v_gene: TRBV10-3; CDR3nt: TGTGCCATCAGTGAGGTAAAGACACCAATAACCCAAGAGACCCAGTACTTC; CDR3aa: CAISEVKTPITQETQYF
d_gene: TRBD2; j_gene: TRBJ2-7; v_gene: TRBV11-3; CDR3nt: TGTGCCAGCAGCTTAGGGGGGGGGTCCTACGAGCAGTACTTC; CDR3aa: CASSLGGGSYEQYF
d_gene: TRBD2; j_gene: TRBJ2-1; v_gene: TRBV6-5; CDR3nt: TGTGCCAGCAGTTACTCGGTGGGAGGGCCGCATGAGCAGTTCTTC; CDR3aa: CASSYSVGGPHEQFF
d_gene: -; j_gene: TRBJ2-1; v_gene: TRBV5-1; CDR3nt: TGCGCCAGCAGCTTGCCCACTAATGAGCAGTTCTTC; CDR3aa: CASSLPTNEQFF
d_gene: TRBD2; j_gene: TRBJ2-3; v_gene: TRBV11-1; CDR3nt: TGTGCCAGCAGCTGGAACCGGGAGGGTACCCCAGATACGCAGTATTTT; CDR3aa: CASSWNREGTPDTQYF
d_gene: TRBD1; j_gene: TRBJ1-1; v_gene: TRBV13; CDR3nt: TGTGCCAGCAGCTACTACCGGACAGGGAGGGCGAACACTGAAGCTTTCTTT; CDR3aa: CASSYYRTGRANTEAFF
d_gene: -; j_gene: TRBJ2-7; v_gene: TRBV6-5; CDR3nt: TGTGCCAGCAGTCCTGCCGGGGTGCCCGAGCAGTACTTC; CDR3aa: CASSPAGVPEQYF
d_gene: -; j_gene: TRBJ2-7; v_gene: TRBV5-1; CDR3nt: TGCGCCAGCAGTAAGGACAACTACGAGCAGTACTTC; CDR3aa: CASSKDNYEQYF
d_gene: TRBD1; j_gene: TRBJ1-4; v_gene: TRBV5-5; CDR3nt: TGTGCCAGCAGCTTCGACGGGACAGGGTTTTTGGGTGATGAAAAACTGTTTTTT; CDR3aa: CASSFDGTGFLGDEKLFF
d_gene: TRBD2; j_gene: TRBJ2-1; v_gene: TRBV29-1; CDR3nt: TGCAGCGTTGAGCGGGAGATAAGCAATGAGCAGTTCTTC; CDR3aa: CSVEREISNEQFF
d_gene: TRBD1; j_gene: TRBJ1-2; v_gene: TRBV5-1; CDR3nt: TGCGCCAGCAGGGGGACAGGATATAACTATGGCTACACCTTC; CDR3aa: CASRGTGYNYGYTF
d_gene: -; j_gene: TRBJ2-3; v_gene: TRBV20-1; CDR3nt: TGCAGTGCTGCTCAGGATACGCAGTATTTT; CDR3aa: CSAAQDTQYF
d_gene: TRBD1; j_gene: TRBJ2-2; v_gene: TRBV6-6; CDR3nt: TGTGCCAGCGGTGGGACAGGGCTGTTTTTT; CDR3aa: CASGGTGLFF
d_gene: TRBD2; j_gene: TRBJ2-3; v_gene: TRBV10-3; CDR3nt: TGTGCCATCAGTGAAGGGGAGCGGGACACAGATACGCAGTATTTT; CDR3aa: CAISEGERDTDTQYF
d_gene: TRBD1; j_gene: TRBJ2-2; v_gene: TRBV6-5; CDR3nt: TGTGCCAGCAGTAAAGGGGGCGCCTGGACCGGGGAGCTGTTTTTT; CDR3aa: CASSKGGAWTGELFF
d_gene: -; j_gene: TRBJ1-5; v_gene: TRBV28; CDR3nt: TGTGCCAGCAGTCCTCCGTATCAGCCCCAGCATTTT; CDR3aa: CASSPPYQPQHF
d_gene: TRBD2; j_gene: TRBJ2-4; v_gene: TRBV11-2; CDR3nt: TGTGCCAGCAGCTTATTGTTACTAGCGGGAGCCAAAAACATTCAGTACTTC; CDR3aa: CASSLLLLAGAKNIQYF